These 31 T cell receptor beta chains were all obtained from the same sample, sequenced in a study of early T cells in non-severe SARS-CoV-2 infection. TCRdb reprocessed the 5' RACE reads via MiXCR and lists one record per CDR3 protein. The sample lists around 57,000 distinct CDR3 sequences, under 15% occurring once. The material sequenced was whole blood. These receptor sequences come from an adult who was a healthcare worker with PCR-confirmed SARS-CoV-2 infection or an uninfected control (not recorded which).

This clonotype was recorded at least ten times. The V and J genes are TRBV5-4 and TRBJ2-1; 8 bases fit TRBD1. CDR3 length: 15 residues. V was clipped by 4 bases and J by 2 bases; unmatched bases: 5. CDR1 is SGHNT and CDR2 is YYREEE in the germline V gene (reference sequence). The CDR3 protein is CASSRDRITYNEQFF. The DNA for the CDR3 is TGTGCCAGCAGCCGGGACAGGATAACCTACAATGAGCAGTTCTTC.

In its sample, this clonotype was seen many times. Here the CDR3 reads CASSRGLRDYGYTF. The CDR3 region has the DNA TGTGCCAGTAGCCGGGGGTTGAGGGACTATGGCTACACCTTC. The chain employs TRBV19 and TRBJ1-2; D possibly corresponds to TRBD1 (5 bases). The CDR3 length is 14 residues. The V end was cut by 6 bases, the J end by 3 bases, with 14 bases between. Germline CDR1 is LNHDA and CDR2 is SQIVND (reference sequence). Using reference TRBV19 and TRBJ1-2 for the parts outside the CDR3, the full variable domain is DGGITQSPKYLFRKEGQNVTLSCEQNLNHDAMYWYRQDPGQGLRLIYYSQIVNDFQKGDIAEGYSVSREKKESFPLTVTSAQKNPTAFYLCASSRGLRDYGYTFGSGTRLTVV.

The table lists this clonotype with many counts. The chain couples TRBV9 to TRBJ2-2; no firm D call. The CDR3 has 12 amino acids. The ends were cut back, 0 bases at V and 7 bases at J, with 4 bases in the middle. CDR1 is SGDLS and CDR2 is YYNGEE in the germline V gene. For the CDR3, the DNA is TGTGCCAGCAGCGTAGGGGTCGGGGAGCTGTTTTTT. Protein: CASSVGVGELFF.

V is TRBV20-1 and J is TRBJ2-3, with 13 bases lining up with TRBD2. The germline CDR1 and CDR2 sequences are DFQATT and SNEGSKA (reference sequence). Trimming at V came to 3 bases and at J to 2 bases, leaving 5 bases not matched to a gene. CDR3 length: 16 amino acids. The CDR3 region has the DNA TGCAGTGCTAGCGGACTAGCGGGAGCGGACACAGATACGCAGTATTTT. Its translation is CSASGLAGADTDTQYF.

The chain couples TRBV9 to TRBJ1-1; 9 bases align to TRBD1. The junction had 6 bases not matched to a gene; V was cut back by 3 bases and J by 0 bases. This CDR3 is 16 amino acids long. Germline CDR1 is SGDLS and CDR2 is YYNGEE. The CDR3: CASSASDRGLNTEAFF. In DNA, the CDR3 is TGTGCCAGCAGCGCGTCGGACAGGGGTTTGAACACTGAAGCTTTCTTT.

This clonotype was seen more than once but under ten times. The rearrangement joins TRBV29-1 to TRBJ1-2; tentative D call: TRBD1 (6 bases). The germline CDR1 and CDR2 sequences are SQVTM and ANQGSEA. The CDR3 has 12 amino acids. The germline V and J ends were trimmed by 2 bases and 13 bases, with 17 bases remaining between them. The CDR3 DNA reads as TGCAGCGTTGAACCTGGAACAGGGCAGTGCACCTTC. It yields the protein CSVEPGTGQCTF.

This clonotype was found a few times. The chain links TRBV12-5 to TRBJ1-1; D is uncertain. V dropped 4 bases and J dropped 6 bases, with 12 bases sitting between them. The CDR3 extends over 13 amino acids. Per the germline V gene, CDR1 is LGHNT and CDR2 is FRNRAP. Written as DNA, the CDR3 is TGTGCTAGTGGTTCCCCCAGTAACGCTGAAGCTTTCTTT. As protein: CASGSPSNAEAFF.

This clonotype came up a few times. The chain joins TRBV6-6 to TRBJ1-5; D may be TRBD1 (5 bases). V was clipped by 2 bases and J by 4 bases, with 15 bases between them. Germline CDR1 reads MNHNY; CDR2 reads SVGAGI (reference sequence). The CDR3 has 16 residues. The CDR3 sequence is CASSYPGGSGNQPQHF. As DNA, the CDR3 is TGTGCCAGCAGTTACCCGGGGGGTTCTGGGAATCAGCCCCAGCATTTT.

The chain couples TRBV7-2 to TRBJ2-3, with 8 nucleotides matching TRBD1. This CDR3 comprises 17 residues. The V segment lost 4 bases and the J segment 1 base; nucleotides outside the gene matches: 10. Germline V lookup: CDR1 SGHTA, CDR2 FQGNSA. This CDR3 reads CASSSQGQGIGTDTQYF. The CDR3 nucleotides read TGTGCCAGCAGCTCCCAAGGACAGGGAATTGGCACAGATACGCAGTATTTT.

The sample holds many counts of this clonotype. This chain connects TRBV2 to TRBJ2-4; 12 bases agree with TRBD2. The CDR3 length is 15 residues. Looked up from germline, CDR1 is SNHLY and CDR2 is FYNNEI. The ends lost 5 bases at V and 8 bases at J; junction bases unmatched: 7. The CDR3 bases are TGTGCCAGCAGTCCTCTAGCGGGAGGGGGGGACATTCAGTACTTC. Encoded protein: CASSPLAGGGDIQYF.

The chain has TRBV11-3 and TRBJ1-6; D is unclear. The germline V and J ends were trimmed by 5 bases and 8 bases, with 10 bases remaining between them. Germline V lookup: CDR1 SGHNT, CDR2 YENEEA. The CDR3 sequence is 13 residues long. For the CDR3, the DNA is TGTGCCAGCAGCACCGGGATCGATTCACCCCTCCACTTT. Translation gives CASSTGIDSPLHF.

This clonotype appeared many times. CDR3 sequence: CASSQGTSGANVLTF. DNA of the CDR3: TGTGCCAGCTCACAGGGCACCTCTGGGGCCAACGTCCTGACTTTC. V is TRBV18 and J is TRBJ2-6; no clear D gene. Germline values: CDR1 KGHSH, CDR2 LQKENI. The V end lost 4 bases, the J end lost 0 bases, and 7 bases lay between the germline ends. The CDR3 totals 15 residues.

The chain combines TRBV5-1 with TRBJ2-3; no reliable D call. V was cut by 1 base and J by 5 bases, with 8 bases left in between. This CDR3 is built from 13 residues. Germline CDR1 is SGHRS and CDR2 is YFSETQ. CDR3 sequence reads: CASSLRFGDTQYF. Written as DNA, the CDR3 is TGCGCCAGCAGCTTGAGGTTTGGAGATACGCAGTATTTT.

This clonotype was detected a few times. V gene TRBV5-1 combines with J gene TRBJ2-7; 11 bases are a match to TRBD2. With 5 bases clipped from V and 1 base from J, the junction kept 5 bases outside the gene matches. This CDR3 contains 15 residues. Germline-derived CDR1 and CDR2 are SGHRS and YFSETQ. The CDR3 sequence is CASRSTSGSSYEQYF. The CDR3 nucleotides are TGCGCCAGCAGGTCAACTAGCGGGAGTTCCTACGAGCAGTACTTC. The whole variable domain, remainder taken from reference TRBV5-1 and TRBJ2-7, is KAGVTQTPRYLIKTRGQQVTLSCSPISGHRSVSWYQQTPGQGLQFLFEYFSETQRNKGNFPGRFSGRQFSNSRSEMNVSTLELGDSALYLCASRSTSGSSYEQYFGPGTRLTVT.

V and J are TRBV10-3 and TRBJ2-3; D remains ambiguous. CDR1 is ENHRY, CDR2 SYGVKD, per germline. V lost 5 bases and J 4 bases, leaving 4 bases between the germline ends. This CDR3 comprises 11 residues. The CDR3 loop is CAISYSDTQYF. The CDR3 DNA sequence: TGTGCCATCAGTTATTCAGATACGCAGTATTTT.

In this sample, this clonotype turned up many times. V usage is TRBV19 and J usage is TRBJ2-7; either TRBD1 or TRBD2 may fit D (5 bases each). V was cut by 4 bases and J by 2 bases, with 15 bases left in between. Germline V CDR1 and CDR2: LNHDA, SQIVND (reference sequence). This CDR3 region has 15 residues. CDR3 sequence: CASSRDFSGPYEQYF. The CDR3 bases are TGTGCCAGTAGTAGAGACTTTTCGGGACCCTACGAGCAGTACTTC.

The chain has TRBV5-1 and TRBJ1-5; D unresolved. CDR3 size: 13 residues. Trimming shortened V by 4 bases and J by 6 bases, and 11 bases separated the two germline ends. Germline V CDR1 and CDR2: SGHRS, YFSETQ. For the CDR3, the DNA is TGCGCCAGCAGCGTTCAAGTAGGTCAGCCCCAGCATTTT. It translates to CASSVQVGQPQHF.

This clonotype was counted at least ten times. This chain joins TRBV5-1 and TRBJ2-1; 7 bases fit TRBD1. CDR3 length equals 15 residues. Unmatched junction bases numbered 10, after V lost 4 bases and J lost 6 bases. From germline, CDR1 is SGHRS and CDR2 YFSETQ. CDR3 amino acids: CASSPYGTVTNEQFF. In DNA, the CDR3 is TGCGCCAGCAGCCCTTACGGGACAGTTACCAATGAGCAGTTCTTC.

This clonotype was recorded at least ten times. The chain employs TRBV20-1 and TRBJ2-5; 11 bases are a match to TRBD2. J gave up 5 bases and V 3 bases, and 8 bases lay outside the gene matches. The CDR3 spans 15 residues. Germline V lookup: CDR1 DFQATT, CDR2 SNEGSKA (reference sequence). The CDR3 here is CSASVAGGPGETQYF. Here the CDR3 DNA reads TGCAGTGCTAGTGTAGCGGGAGGGCCCGGGGAGACCCAGTACTTC.

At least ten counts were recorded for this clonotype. CDR3 nucleotide sequence: TGTGCCAGCACCTCAACTAGCGAGAGCTCCTACGAGCAGTACTTC. Translation: CASTSTSESSYEQYF. The chain joins TRBV7-9 to TRBJ2-7, with 7 positions matching TRBD2. The trim removed 7 bases at V and 0 bases at J, leaving 9 bases unmatched. CDR3 length: 15 residues. CDR1 is SEHNR and CDR2 is FQNEAQ in the germline V gene (reference sequence). The variable domain in full, with the rest retrieved from reference TRBV7-9 and TRBJ2-7, is DTGVSQNPRHKITKRGQNVTFRCDPISEHNRLYWYRQTLGQGPEFLTYFQNEAQLEKSRLLSDRFSAERPKGSFSTLEIQRTEQGDSAMYLCASTSTSESSYEQYFGPGTRLTVT.

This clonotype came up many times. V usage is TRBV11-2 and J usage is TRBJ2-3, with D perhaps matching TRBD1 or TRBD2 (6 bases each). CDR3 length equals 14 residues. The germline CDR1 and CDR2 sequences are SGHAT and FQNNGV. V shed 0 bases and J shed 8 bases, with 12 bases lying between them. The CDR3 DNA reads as TGTGCCAGCAGCTTAGATTCGGGGGCCTTTACGCAGTATTTT. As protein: CASSLDSGAFTQYF.

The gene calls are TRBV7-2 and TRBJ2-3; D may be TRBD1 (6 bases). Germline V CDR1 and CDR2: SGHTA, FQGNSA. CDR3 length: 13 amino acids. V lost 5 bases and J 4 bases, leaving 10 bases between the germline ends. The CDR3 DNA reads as TGTGCCAGCAGCCTCAGGGGTCCAGATACGCAGTATTTT. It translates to CASSLRGPDTQYF. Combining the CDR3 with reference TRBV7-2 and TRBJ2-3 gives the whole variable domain GAGVSQSPSNKVTEKGKDVELRCDPISGHTALYWYRQSLGQGLEFLIYFQGNSAPDKSGLPSDRFSAERTGGSVSTLTIQRTQQEDSAVYLCASSLRGPDTQYFGPGTRLTVL.

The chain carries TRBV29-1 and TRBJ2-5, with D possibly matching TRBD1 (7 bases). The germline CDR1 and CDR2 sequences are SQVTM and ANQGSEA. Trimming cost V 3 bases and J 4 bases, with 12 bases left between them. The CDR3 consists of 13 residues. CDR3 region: CSVEFQGGETQYF. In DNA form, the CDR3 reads TGCAGCGTTGAGTTTCAGGGGGGAGAGACCCAGTACTTC.

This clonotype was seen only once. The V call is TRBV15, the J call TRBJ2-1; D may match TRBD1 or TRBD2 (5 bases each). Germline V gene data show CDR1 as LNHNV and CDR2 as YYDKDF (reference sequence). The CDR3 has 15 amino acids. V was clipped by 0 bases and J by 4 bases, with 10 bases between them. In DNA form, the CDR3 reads TGTGCCACCAGCAGAGAAGGGACGGTTTACAATGAGCAGTTCTTC. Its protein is CATSREGTVYNEQFF. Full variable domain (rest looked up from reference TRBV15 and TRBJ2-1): DAMVIQNPRYQVTQFGKPVTLSCSQTLNHNVMYWYQQKSSQAPKLLFHYYDKDFNNEADTPDNFQSRRPNTSFCFLDIRSPGLGDTAMYLCATSREGTVYNEQFFGPGTRLTVL.

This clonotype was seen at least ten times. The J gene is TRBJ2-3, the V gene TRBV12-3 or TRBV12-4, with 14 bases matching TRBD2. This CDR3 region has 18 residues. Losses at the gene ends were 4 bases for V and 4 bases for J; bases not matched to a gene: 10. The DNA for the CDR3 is TGTGCCAGCAGTTCCTGGATCCGACTAGCGGGAGGGGCAGATACGCAGTATTTT. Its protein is CASSSWIRLAGGADTQYF.

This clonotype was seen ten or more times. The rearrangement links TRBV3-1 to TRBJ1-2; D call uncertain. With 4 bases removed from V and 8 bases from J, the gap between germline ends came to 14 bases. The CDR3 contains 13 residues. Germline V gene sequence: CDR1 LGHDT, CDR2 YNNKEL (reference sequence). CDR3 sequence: CASSLPSSQGYTF. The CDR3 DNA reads TGTGCCAGCAGCCTACCGTCTTCTCAGGGCTACACCTTC.

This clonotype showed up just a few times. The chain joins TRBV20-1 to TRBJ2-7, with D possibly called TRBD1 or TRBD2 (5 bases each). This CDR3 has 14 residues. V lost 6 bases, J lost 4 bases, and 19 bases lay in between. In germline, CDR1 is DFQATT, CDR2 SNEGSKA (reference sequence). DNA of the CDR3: TGCAGTGCCCCAAGGGGCAGCGGTGGGTACGAGCAGTACTTC. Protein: CSAPRGSGGYEQYF.

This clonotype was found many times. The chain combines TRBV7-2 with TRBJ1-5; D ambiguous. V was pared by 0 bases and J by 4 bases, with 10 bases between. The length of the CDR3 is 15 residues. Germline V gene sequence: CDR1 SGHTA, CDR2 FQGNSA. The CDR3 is CASSLAGQLNQPQHF. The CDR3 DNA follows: TGTGCCAGCAGCTTAGCAGGGCAGCTAAATCAGCCCCAGCATTTT.

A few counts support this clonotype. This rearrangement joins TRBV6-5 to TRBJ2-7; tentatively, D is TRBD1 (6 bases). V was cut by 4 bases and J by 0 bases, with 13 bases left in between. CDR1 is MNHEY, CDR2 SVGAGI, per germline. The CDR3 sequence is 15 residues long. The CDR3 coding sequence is TGTGCCAGCAGTTCCACACAACAGGGCTCCTACGAGCAGTACTTC. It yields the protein CASSSTQQGSYEQYF.

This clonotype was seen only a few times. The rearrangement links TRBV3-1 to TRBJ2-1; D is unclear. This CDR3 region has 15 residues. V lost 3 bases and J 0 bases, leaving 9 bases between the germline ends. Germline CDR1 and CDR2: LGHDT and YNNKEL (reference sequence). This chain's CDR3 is CASSHVHNSYNEQFF. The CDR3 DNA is TGTGCCAGCAGCCACGTTCACAACTCCTACAATGAGCAGTTCTTC.

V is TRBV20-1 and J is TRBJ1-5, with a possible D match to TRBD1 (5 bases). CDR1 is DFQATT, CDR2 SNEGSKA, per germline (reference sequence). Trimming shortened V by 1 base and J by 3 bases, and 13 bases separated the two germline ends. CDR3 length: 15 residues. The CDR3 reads CSARAWSTDNQPQHF. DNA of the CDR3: TGCAGTGCTAGAGCGTGGTCGACAGACAATCAGCCCCAGCATTTT.